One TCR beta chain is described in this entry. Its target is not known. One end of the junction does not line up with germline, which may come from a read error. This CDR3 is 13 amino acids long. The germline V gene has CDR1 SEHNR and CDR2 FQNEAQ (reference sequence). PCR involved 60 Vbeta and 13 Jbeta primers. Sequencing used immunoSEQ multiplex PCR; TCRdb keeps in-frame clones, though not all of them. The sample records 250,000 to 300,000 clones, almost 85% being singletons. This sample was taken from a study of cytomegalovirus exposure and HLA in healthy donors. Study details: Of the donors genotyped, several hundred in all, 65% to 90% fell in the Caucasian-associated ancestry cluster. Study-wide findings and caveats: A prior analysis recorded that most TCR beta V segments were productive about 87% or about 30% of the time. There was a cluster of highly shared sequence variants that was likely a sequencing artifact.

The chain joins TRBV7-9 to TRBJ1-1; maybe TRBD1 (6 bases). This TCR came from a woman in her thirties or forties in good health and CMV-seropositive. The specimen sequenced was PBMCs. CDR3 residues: CSSSYRENTEAFF. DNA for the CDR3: TGTTCCAGCAGCTACAGGGAAAACACTGAAGCTTTCTTT.